Listed here are 18 T cell receptor beta chains from one sample, sequenced in a study of shared clonotypes between healthy human individuals. Terminally differentiated effector memory CD45RA+ cells were excluded from the naive CD8 cells, which were CD45RO-negative and positively selected for CCR7. Measured with immunoSEQ multiplex PCR; TCRdb has only the in-frame clones, and not every one. The data contain 2 million to 2.5 million clones, just over 90% of them singletons. Sequences were obtained from naive CD8+ T cells from PBMCs. These receptors came from a man younger than 35 in good health. Some clones in this sample may be carry-over from other donors' samples.

The rearrangement links TRBV11-2 to TRBJ2-1; 9 bases fit TRBD1. CDR3 size: 15 residues. Germline V gene data show CDR1 as SGHAT and CDR2 as FQNNGV. V lost 2 bases and J lost 8; bases outside the gene matches: 7. The CDR3 loop reads CASSLPGQGIYEQFF. The CDR3, as DNA: TGTGCCAGCAGCTTACCGGGACAGGGTATCTATGAGCAGTTCTTC.

Concerning this clone itself: The identical CDR3 is also encoded by other nucleotide sequences in the sample. This sequence joins TRBV9 and TRBJ1-1; no reliable D call. V was clipped by 4 bases and J by 4 bases, with 11 bases between them. CDR1 SGDLS and CDR2 YYNGEE come from the germline V gene. The CDR3 is made up of 13 amino acids. CDR3: CASSPGQGTEAFF. As DNA, the CDR3 is TGTGCCAGCAGCCCGGGCCAAGGCACTGAAGCTTTCTTT.

This clone was picked up one time. The chain uses TRBV6-8 and TRBJ2-1; 12 nucleotides match TRBD1. Germline loops: CDR1 MNHGY, CDR2 SAAAGT. The ends lost 5 bases at V and 5 bases at J; junction bases unmatched: 4. This CDR3 region has 15 residues. In DNA form, the CDR3 reads TGTGCCAGCAGTCCCGGGACAGGGGGCCACAATGAGCAGTTCTTC. This translates into CASSPGTGGHNEQFF.

V gene TRBV29-1 combines with J gene TRBJ2-1; 10 bases map to TRBD2. This CDR3 contains 15 residues. From germline, CDR1 is SQVTM and CDR2 ANQGSEA. V was pared by 7 bases and J by 8 bases, with 14 bases of the junction left unmatched. The CDR3 bases are TGCAGCGGACAGGGGCCGGCTAGCGGGAGCTATGAGCAGTTCTTC. It yields the protein CSGQGPASGSYEQFF.

The J gene is TRBJ2-3, the V gene TRBV28, with D tentatively TRBD1 (6 bases). Germline V CDR1 and CDR2: MDHEN, SYDVKM. The CDR3 covers 15 residues. The ends were cut back, 6 bases at V and 1 base at J, with 14 bases in the middle. As DNA, the CDR3 is TGTGCCAGCAGGTACAGGGTAGTACGCACAGATACGCAGTATTTT. It codes for CASRYRVVRTDTQYF.

This sequence joins TRBV28 and TRBJ2-1; 8 bases are shared with TRBD2. Germline V gene lookup returns CDR1 MDHEN and CDR2 SYDVKM. There are 15 residues in the CDR3. The V segment lost 4 bases and the J segment 1 base; nucleotides outside the gene matches: 3. Here the CDR3 reads CASSSGLASYNEQFF. In DNA, the CDR3 is TGTGCCAGCAGTTCAGGACTAGCTTCCTACAATGAGCAGTTCTTC.

The CDR3 protein is CASSPGGNSYNEQFF. DNA for the CDR3: TGTGCCAGCAGCCCGGGGGGCAACTCCTACAATGAGCAGTTCTTC. This sequence joins TRBV7-3 and TRBJ2-1, with a weak D call TRBD2 (7 bases). Germline loops: CDR1 SGHTA, CDR2 FQGTGA. V lost 5 bases and J lost 0, with 11 bases in between. The CDR3 sequence is 15 residues long.

The chain uses TRBV11-3 and TRBJ2-2, with D possibly being TRBD1 (5 bases). There are 15 residues in the CDR3. Trimming stripped 3 bases from V and 5 bases from J, with 13 bases between. CDR1 is SGHNT and CDR2 is YENEEA in the germline V gene. CDR3 region: CASSFQGSRTGELFF. The CDR3 DNA is TGTGCCAGCAGCTTCCAGGGATCGAGGACCGGGGAGCTGTTTTTT.

The V gene is TRBV4-1, the J gene TRBJ2-2; 9 bases align to TRBD1. After removal of 1 base from V and 4 bases from J, the junction contained 7 bases not matched to a gene. Per germline, CDR1 MGHRA and CDR2 YSYEKL. The CDR3 is 17 amino acids. Here the CDR3 DNA reads TGCGCCAGCAGCCAAGCTGGGACAGGGTTTCGCACCGGGGAGCTGTTTTTT. Translated, it gives CASSQAGTGFRTGELFF.

This chain links TRBV27 with TRBJ2-7, with a possible D match to TRBD2 (5 bases). The germline V gene encodes CDR1 MNHEY and CDR2 SMNVEV (reference sequence). The ends were cut back, 4 bases at V and 3 bases at J, with 13 bases in the middle. The CDR3 consists of 14 residues. This chain's CDR3 is CASSSMASGYEQYF. DNA for the CDR3: TGTGCCAGCAGTTCCATGGCAAGCGGCTACGAGCAGTACTTC.

The CDR3 is CASSLFRDREETQYF. The CDR3 nucleotides are TGTGCCAGCTCACTCTTCCGGGACAGGGAAGAGACCCAGTACTTC. J is TRBJ2-5 and V is TRBV18; 9 bases are a match to TRBD1. The V and J ends lost 4 bases and 3 bases, in that order; junction bases with no gene match: 6. Germline V gene data show CDR1 as KGHSH and CDR2 as LQKENI. This CDR3 is built from 15 residues.

The chain employs TRBV7-9 and TRBJ2-7, with D perhaps TRBD1 (6 bases). The CDR3 sequence is 15 residues long. The V gene lost 4 bases and the J gene lost 2 bases, with 15 bases spanning the gap. CDR1 and CDR2 (germline): SEHNR, FQNEAQ (reference sequence). CDR3 amino acids: CASSSLHGGPYEQYF. The DNA for the CDR3 is TGTGCCAGCAGCTCACTTCATGGGGGCCCCTACGAGCAGTACTTC. Based on the CDR3 plus reference TRBV7-9 and TRBJ2-7, the full variable domain is DTGVSQNPRHKITKRGQNVTFRCDPISEHNRLYWYRQTLGQGPEFLTYFQNEAQLEKSRLLSDRFSAERPKGSFSTLEIQRTEQGDSAMYLCASSSLHGGPYEQYFGPGTRLTVT.

The V call is TRBV9, the J call TRBJ1-4; 7 bases match TRBD1. Per the germline V gene, CDR1 is SGDLS and CDR2 is YYNGEE. The junction had 10 bases not matched to a gene; V was cut back by 3 bases and J by 8 bases. The CDR3 is 15 residues long. The CDR3 DNA sequence: TGTGCCAGCAGCGCCCACACAGGGGAGGGGGAAAAACTGTTTTTT. Its translation: CASSAHTGEGEKLFF.

V gene TRBV2 combines with J gene TRBJ1-5; a weak D match, TRBD1 (5 bases). The germline V gene encodes CDR1 SNHLY and CDR2 FYNNEI. Trimming took off 4 bases at V and 2 bases at J, with 12 bases between the two ends. The CDR3 sequence is 15 residues long. CDR3 loop: CASSGRDGGNQPQHF. In nucleotides, the CDR3 is TGTGCCAGCAGTGGGCGGGACGGGGGCAATCAGCCCCAGCATTTT.

The rearrangement joins TRBV27 to TRBJ2-7; 7 nucleotides line up with TRBD2. This CDR3 spans 13 amino acids. V was clipped by 8 bases and J by 5 bases; unmatched bases: 9. The germline CDR1 and CDR2 sequences are MNHEY and SMNVEV (reference sequence). CDR3 DNA sequence: TGTGCCAGCGCCGCGTGGGAGGGGAACGAGCAGTACTTC. This encodes CASAAWEGNEQYF.

The rearrangement links TRBV29-1 to TRBJ1-1; 7 nucleotides line up with TRBD1. The V segment lost 0 bases and the J segment 5 bases; nucleotides outside the gene matches: 3. Germline V CDR1 and CDR2: SQVTM, ANQGSEA. The CDR3 length is 13 residues. CDR3 coding DNA: TGCAGCGTTGAAGAGACAGGGTGGACTGAAGCTTTCTTT. Its translation is CSVEETGWTEAFF.

Worth noting for this clone: Other DNA sequences within the sample encode an identical CDR3. The chain uses TRBV6-5 and TRBJ2-2, with 8 nucleotides matching TRBD1. This CDR3 has 14 amino acids. The trim removed 2 bases at V and 6 bases at J, leaving 2 bases unmatched. The germline gives CDR1 MNHEY, CDR2 SVGAGI. The chain's CDR3 is CASSYGQGAGELFF. CDR3 nucleotide sequence: TGTGCCAGCAGTTACGGACAGGGAGCCGGGGAGCTGTTTTTT.

The chain couples TRBV2 to TRBJ2-7; 8 bases map to TRBD2. The germline CDR1 and CDR2 sequences are SNHLY and FYNNEI. CDR3 length: 16 amino acids. Trimming cost V 3 bases and J 0 bases; bases outside gene matches: 7. Here the CDR3 reads CASSDSLGLVSYEQYF. As DNA, the CDR3 is TGTGCCAGCAGTGACAGTTTGGGACTAGTCTCCTACGAGCAGTACTTC.